At least ten counts were recorded for the clone carrying this T cell receptor (beta chain). These data originate in a study of T-cell reconstitution after alpha-beta-depleted transplantation in children. CDR1 and CDR2 (germline): MRHNA, SNTAGT. The V gene end was trimmed by 6 bases and the J gene end by 2 bases; junction bases not matched to a gene: 5. This CDR3 spans 14 amino acids. A library of TCRbeta sequences, prepared with unique molecular identifiers, was generated. TCRdb called the PCR reads again in MiXCR, with one record for every CDR3 protein. The sample has some 640,000 distinct CDR3 sequences, approximately 16% seen once.

This TCR came from a human donor who donated a stem cell graft to a child with acute myeloid leukemia. The V call is TRBV6-4, the J call TRBJ2-3; 7 bases match TRBD2. This sample comprised PBMCs from the stem cell graft donor, obtained from the stem cell graft. CDR3 bases: TGTGCCAGCAGCGCGGGACTATACACAGATACGCAGTATTTT. Its protein is CASSAGLYTDTQYF.